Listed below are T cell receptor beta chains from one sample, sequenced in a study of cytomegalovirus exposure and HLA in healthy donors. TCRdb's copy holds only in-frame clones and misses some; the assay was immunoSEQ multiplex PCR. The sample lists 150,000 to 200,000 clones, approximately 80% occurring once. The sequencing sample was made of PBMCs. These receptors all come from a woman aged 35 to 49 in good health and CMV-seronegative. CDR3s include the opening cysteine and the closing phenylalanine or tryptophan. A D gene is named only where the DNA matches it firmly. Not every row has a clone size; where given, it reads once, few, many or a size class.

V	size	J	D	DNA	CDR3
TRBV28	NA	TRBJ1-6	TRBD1	TGTGCCAGCAGTTCGGGACAGGGGAATTCACCCCTCCACTTT	CASSSGQGNSPLHF
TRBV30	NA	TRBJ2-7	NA	TGTGCCTGGAGTGTTGCAGAGGGTAGGGCCTACGAGCAGTACTTC	CAWSVAEGRAYEQYF
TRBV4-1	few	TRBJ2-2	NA	TGCGCCAGCAGCCAATATAGGGGTGCGAGGGGGACCGGGGAGCTGTTTTTT	CASSQYRGARGTGELFF
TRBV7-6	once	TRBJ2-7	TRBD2	TGTGCCAGCAGCTTAGTAGCGGGAGGGTCCGGTAGTTACGAGCAGTACTTC	CASSLVAGGSGSYEQYF
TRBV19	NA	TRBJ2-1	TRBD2	TGTGCCACCACCGAGACTAGCGGGAGGGCCTGGGAGCAGTTCTTC	CATTETSGRAWEQFF
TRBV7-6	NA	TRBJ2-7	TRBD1	TGTGCCAGCAGCTTAGGGCAGGGGGCGTACGAGCAGTACTTC	CASSLGQGAYEQYF
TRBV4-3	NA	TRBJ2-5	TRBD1	TGCGCCAGCAGCCAAGAGACAGGGGGAGAGACCCAGTACTTC	CASSQETGGETQYF
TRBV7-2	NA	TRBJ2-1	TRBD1	TGTGCCAGCAGCTCCGGGGACAGGGGCCTCAATGAGCAGTTCTTC	CASSSGDRGLNEQFF
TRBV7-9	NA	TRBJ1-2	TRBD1	TGTTCCAGCAGCTCACAGGGGGATGACTACACCTTC	CSSSSQGDDYTF
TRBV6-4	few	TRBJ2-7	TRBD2	TGTGCCAGCAGTAACCTAGCGGGAGGGTGTAACGAGCAGTACTTC	CASSNLAGGCNEQYF